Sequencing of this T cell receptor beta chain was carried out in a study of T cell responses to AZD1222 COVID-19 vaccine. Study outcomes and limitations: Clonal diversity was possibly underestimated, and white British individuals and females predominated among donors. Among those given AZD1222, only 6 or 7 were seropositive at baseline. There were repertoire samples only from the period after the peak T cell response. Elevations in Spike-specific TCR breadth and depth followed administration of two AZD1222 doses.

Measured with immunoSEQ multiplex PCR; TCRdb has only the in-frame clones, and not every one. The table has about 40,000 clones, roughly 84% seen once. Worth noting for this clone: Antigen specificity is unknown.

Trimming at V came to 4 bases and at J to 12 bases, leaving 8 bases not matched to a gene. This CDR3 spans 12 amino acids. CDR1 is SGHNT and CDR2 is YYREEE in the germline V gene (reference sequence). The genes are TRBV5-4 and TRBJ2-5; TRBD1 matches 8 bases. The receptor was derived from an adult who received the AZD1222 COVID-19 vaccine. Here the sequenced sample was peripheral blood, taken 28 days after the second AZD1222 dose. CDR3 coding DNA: TGTGCCAGCAGCCGAGGGGACAGGTTGAAGTACTTC. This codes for CASSRGDRLKYF.